This T cell receptor (beta chain) was retrieved from a study of CD8+ T cells in alopecia areata. Study results and limitations: Tofacitinib produced a significant decrease in scalp clonality and in expanded CD8+ clones among the top 100.

Treatment noted: oral pan-JAK inhibitor, 5-10 mg twice daily. Reverse transcription of extracted RNA yielded cDNA, which provided the sequencing template. Measured with immunoSEQ multiplex PCR; TCRdb has only the in-frame clones, and not every one. The sample yields hundreds of thousands of clones, approximately 70% seen once. As for this clone: Its antigen remains unknown.

Between the trimmed V and J ends, which lost 0 bases and 1 base, there was a span of 6 bases. Germline CDR1 is GTSNPN and CDR2 is SVGIG (reference sequence). CDR3 length equals 14 residues. Source: CD4+ T cells sorted from blood, taken at week 44, from a patient treated with tofacitinib. The rearrangement links TRBV30 to TRBJ2-2, with D uncertain. The source is a human donor with alopecia areata. CDR3 in amino acids: CAWSVGVNTGELFF. In DNA form, the CDR3 reads TGTGCCTGGAGTGTAGGAGTGAACACCGGGGAGCTGTTTTTT.